The 3 T cell receptor beta chains in this list originate from one sample, sequenced in a study of molecular identifiers for immune sequencing clone quantification. MiXCR, run by TCRdb on the PCR reads, gives a single entry per CDR3 protein. Of under 600,000 distinct CDR3 sequences listed, around 25% are singletons. Specimen: naive CD8+ T cells from blood, with Jurkat cell RNA spiked in. Indicated subset: FACS-sorted CD8+CD4-CCR7+CD45RA+ naive T cells. The receptors shown here come from a human donor in good health. Some libraries in this study had Jurkat cell RNA spiked in.

The table lists this clonotype with many counts. V usage is TRBV2 and J usage is TRBJ1-5, with a weak D call TRBD1 (5 bases). Deletions cut 0 bases from V and 4 bases from J, with 7 bases between. From germline, CDR1 is SNHLY and CDR2 FYNNEI. This CDR3 region has 14 residues. The CDR3 nucleotides read TGTGCCAGCAGTGAAGCGGGGGGAAATCAGCCCCAGCATTTT. Its translation is CASSEAGGNQPQHF. Full variable domain (remainder filled in from reference TRBV2 and TRBJ1-5): EPEVTQTPSHQVTQMGQEVILRCVPISNHLYFYWYRQILGQKVEFLVSFYNNEISEKSEIFDDQFSVERPDGSNFTLKIRSTKLEDSAMYFCASSEAGGNQPQHFGDGTRLSIL.

This clonotype was counted between two and nine times. The chain recombines TRBV5-4 with TRBJ1-4; D gene unclear. Germline V gene data show CDR1 as SGHNT and CDR2 as YYREEE (reference sequence). The CDR3 contains 13 residues. Trimming removed 4 bases from V and 3 bases from J, with 7 bases in between. The CDR3: CASSPASNEKLFF. The DNA of the CDR3 is TGTGCCAGCAGCCCGGCCTCTAATGAAAAACTGTTTTTT.

The count of this clonotype is one. A clone one base away is much larger, so this may be a read error. The chain links TRBV18 to TRBJ2-5, with D perhaps being TRBD1 or TRBD2 (5 bases each). CDR1 is KGHSH and CDR2 is LQKENI in the germline V gene. The CDR3 runs to 15 residues. CDR3 sequence (DNA): TGTGCCAGCTCAATTCGACCGGGGCCACAAGCGACCCAGTACTTC. Its translation is CASSIRPGPQATQYF.